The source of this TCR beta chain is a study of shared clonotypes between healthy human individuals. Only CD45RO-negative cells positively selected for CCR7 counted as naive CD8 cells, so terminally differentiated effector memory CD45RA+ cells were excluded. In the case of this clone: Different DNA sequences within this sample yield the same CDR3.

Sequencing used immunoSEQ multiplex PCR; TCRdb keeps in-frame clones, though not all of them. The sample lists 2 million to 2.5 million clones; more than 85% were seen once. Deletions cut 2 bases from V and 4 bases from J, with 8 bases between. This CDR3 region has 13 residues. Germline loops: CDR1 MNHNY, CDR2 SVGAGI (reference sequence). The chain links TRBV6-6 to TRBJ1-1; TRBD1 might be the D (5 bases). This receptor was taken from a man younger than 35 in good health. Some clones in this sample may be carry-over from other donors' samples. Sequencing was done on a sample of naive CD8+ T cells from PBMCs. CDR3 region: CASSYGGGTEAFF. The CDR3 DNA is TGTGCCAGCAGTTACGGCGGGGGCACTGAAGCTTTCTTT.